This entry describes one T cell receptor beta chain. Trimming took off 3 bases at V and 3 bases at J, with 12 bases between the two ends. Germline assignment: CDR1 LNHDA and CDR2 SQIVND (reference sequence). The CDR3 extends over 14 amino acids. RNA transcripts were the template for amplifying TCR beta CDR3 regions. The HTBI primer set served for first-round RT-PCR of the TCR CDR3. MiXCR, applied by TCRdb to the multiplex PCR reads, yields one record per CDR3 protein. The top ten hold 30% to 40% of the sample, which has about 49,000 distinct CDR3 sequences, roughly 56% seen once. This sample was included in a study of T cells in Graves' hyperthyroidism and ophthalmopathy. Each patient was aged 18 to 65 and had newly diagnosed hyperthyroidism of under 2 months' duration.

This TCR was recovered from a man aged 18-30 years with Graves' hyperthyroidism. Sample: peripheral blood or thyroid tissue (not recorded which). V is TRBV19 and J is TRBJ2-7; D perhaps matches TRBD1 (5 bases). The CDR3 spells CASSIGAGRYEQYF. The CDR3 nucleotides are TGTGCCAGTAGTATTGGGGCAGGGCGCTACGAGCAGTACTTC.